This entry lists 28 T cell receptor beta chains sequenced from one sample in a study of molecular identifiers for immune sequencing clone quantification. From the PCR reads, TCRdb called clonotypes with MiXCR, one entry per CDR3 protein. The data hold 460,000 or so distinct CDR3 sequences, with about a quarter observed a single time. The sequencing input was naive CD8+ T cells from blood, with Jurkat cell RNA spiked in. Documented subset: FACS-sorted CD8+CD4-CCR7+CD45RA+ naive T cells. The receptor source for this set is a human donor in good health. Some libraries in this study had Jurkat cell RNA spiked in.

This clonotype was detected a few times. The chain links TRBV9 to TRBJ2-1, with 8 positions matching TRBD2. CDR1 and CDR2 (germline): SGDLS, YYNGEE. The CDR3 is 16 amino acids. The trim removed 4 bases at V and 3 bases at J, leaving 9 bases unmatched. CDR3 loop: CASSPSGSGIYNEQFF. The CDR3 DNA sequence: TGTGCCAGCAGCCCTTCAGGTAGCGGGATCTACAATGAGCAGTTCTTC.

In this sample, this clonotype turned up a few times. The chain is built from TRBV7-9 and TRBJ2-7; maybe TRBD1 (8 bases). The CDR3 covers 14 residues. Trimming left V 8 bases short and J 4 bases short, with 18 bases between. Germline V gene lookup returns CDR1 SEHNR and CDR2 FQNEAQ (reference sequence). The CDR3 region has the DNA TGTGCCAGCTCAGGACAGGGAGGGTTGTACGAGCAGTACTTC. Protein product: CASSGQGGLYEQYF.

Ten or more counts support this clonotype. The V call is TRBV7-2, the J call TRBJ1-1, with unresolved D. The length of the CDR3 is 13 residues. Germline V lookup: CDR1 SGHTA, CDR2 FQGNSA. V was trimmed by 4 bases and J by 1 base, leaving 7 bases between them. CDR3 DNA sequence: TGTGCCAGCAGCTCATGGGAGAACACTGAAGCTTTCTTT. This gives the protein CASSSWENTEAFF.

The chain links TRBV5-6 to TRBJ1-5; 9 bases agree with TRBD1. The CDR3 sequence is 18 residues long. CDR1 and CDR2 from the germline V gene are SGHDT and YYEEEE. The V segment lost 1 base and the J segment 4 bases; nucleotides outside the gene matches: 12. The CDR3 region has the DNA TGTGCCAGCAGCTTGTATACAGGGGGCTTGAGGAATAATCAGCCCCAGCATTTT. Protein sequence: CASSLYTGGLRNNQPQHF.

A remark on this clonotype: A much larger clone is a single base away; this may be a read error. The chain carries TRBV27 and TRBJ2-7, with 7 bases matching TRBD2. Germline V gives CDR1 MNHEY, CDR2 SMNVEV (reference sequence). The CDR3 is made up of 15 amino acids. CDR3 DNA sequence: TGTGCCAGCAGTTTATACCCGGCACTAGCGTACGGGCAGTACTTC. It encodes CASSLYPALAYGQYF.

This clonotype appeared a few times. Germline and junction disagree at one end, which may indicate a read error. This rearrangement joins TRBV13 to TRBJ2-3; 9 nucleotides match TRBD1. Germline V gives CDR1 PRHDT, CDR2 FYEKMQ (reference sequence). This CDR3 comprises 17 residues. CDR3 sequence (DNA): TGTGCCGGCAGCTCCAGTCCGGGACAGGGTATGTCCGATACGCAGTATTTT. Translation: CAGSSSPGQGMSDTQYF.

The rearrangement links TRBV20-1 to TRBJ2-2; 7 bases agree with TRBD1. The CDR3 runs 15 residues. Germline lookup yields CDR1 DFQATT and CDR2 SNEGSKA (reference sequence). Trimming removed 5 bases from V and 0 bases from J; junction bases left unmatched: 6. The CDR3 is CSASRQGANTGELFF. The CDR3 nucleotides are TGCAGTGCTTCGAGACAGGGAGCGAACACCGGGGAGCTGTTTTTT.

This chain links TRBV7-6 with TRBJ2-6; D is unresolved. Germline CDR1 SGHVS, CDR2 FNYEAQ. The V end was cut by 4 bases, the J end by 4 bases, with 26 bases between. This CDR3 spans 20 amino acids. The CDR3 here is CASSSDIPSARWSGANVLTF. The DNA of the CDR3 is TGTGCCAGCAGCTCCGACATCCCCAGCGCCAGGTGGTCAGGGGCCAACGTCCTGACTTTC.

Note on this clonotype: Just one base apart from a much larger clone, this may be a read error. The rearrangement links TRBV29-1 to TRBJ2-7; the D is unclear. Trimming stripped 5 bases from V and 0 bases from J, with 11 bases between. Germline-derived CDR1 and CDR2 are SQVTM and ANQGSEA. There are 13 residues in the CDR3. Here the CDR3 reads CSVPAKSSYEQYF. For the CDR3, the DNA is TGCAGCGTTCCGGCTAAGAGCTCCTACGAGCAGTACTTC.

The chain carries TRBV7-6 and TRBJ2-7; 8 bases agree with TRBD1. Unmatched junction bases numbered 3, after V lost 4 bases and J lost 1 base. Germline V gene sequence: CDR1 SGHVS, CDR2 FNYEAQ. CDR3 length equals 14 residues. The CDR3 sequence is CASSSGQESYEQYF. Written as DNA, the CDR3 is TGTGCCAGCAGCTCGGGACAGGAGTCCTACGAGCAGTACTTC.

This clonotype appeared a few times. The chain recombines TRBV12-3 or TRBV12-4 with TRBJ2-1; D may correspond to TRBD1 or TRBD2 (5 bases each). V was cut by 3 bases and J by 5 bases, with 14 bases left in between. This CDR3 has 15 amino acids. The CDR3 coding sequence is TGTGCCAGCAGTTTTTGGGGACGGCGGGACAATGAGCAGTTCTTC. Its protein is CASSFWGRRDNEQFF.

As for this clonotype: Mismatch with germline at one junction end may stem from a read error. V usage is TRBV4-3 and J usage is TRBJ2-1; 8 nucleotides agree with TRBD2. Germline V gene lookup returns CDR1 LGHNA and CDR2 YSLEER. The CDR3 runs to 16 residues. As DNA, the CDR3 is TGCGCCAGCGGCCAAGATCGGGGGGGGGTATACAATGAGCAGTTCTTC. It specifies CASGQDRGGVYNEQFF.

The table lists this clonotype with a few counts. The chain has TRBV4-3 and TRBJ2-7; 8 bases fit TRBD1. Germline-derived CDR1 and CDR2 are LGHNA and YSLEER. J lost 3 bases, V lost 4 bases, and 17 bases had no gene match. This CDR3 spans 18 amino acids. The CDR3 spells CASSRTRPGQVSFYEQYF. The DNA for the CDR3 is TGCGCCAGCAGCCGGACTCGGCCGGGACAGGTGTCCTTCTACGAGCAGTACTTC.

This clonotype was recorded many times. In nucleotides, the CDR3 is TGTGCCAGCAGCTTGACAGGAGTCAATGGCGAGCAGTACTTC. Its protein is CASSLTGVNGEQYF. V is TRBV5-4 and J is TRBJ2-7, with D maybe TRBD1 (5 bases). The CDR3 has 14 amino acids. V was trimmed by 1 base and J by 6 bases, leaving 14 bases between them. Germline V gives CDR1 SGHNT, CDR2 YYREEE (reference sequence).

This clonotype was seen only a few times. The CDR3 does not close with the conserved phenylalanine or tryptophan, likely indicating a read error. This sequence joins TRBV6-2 or TRBV6-3 and TRBJ1-6; D gene unclear. With 6 bases removed from V and 7 bases from J, the gap between germline ends came to 10 bases. CDR1 MNHEY and CDR2 SVGEGT come from the germline V gene. The CDR3 totals 13 residues. The DNA for the CDR3 is TGTGCCAGCAGCCCCGGGAAGAATTCACCCCTCCACTAT. It specifies CASSPGKNSPLHY.

The chain has TRBV5-6 and TRBJ2-2; D is unresolved. The CDR3 is 14 amino acids. CDR1 is SGHDT, CDR2 YYEEEE, per germline. V was clipped by 0 bases and J by 1 base, with 4 bases between them. This CDR3 is CASSLERNTGELFF. The CDR3 DNA follows: TGTGCCAGCAGCTTGGAAAGGAACACCGGGGAGCTGTTTTTT.

V gene TRBV19 combines with J gene TRBJ2-1, with D unclear. V lost 4 bases and J lost 4, with 2 bases in between. The CDR3 consists of 11 residues. The germline V gene encodes CDR1 LNHDA and CDR2 SQIVND (reference sequence). In nucleotides, the CDR3 is TGTGCCAGTAGTAAGTACAATGAGCAGTTCTTC. It yields the protein CASSKYNEQFF.

The gene calls are TRBV19 and TRBJ1-1; unclear D gene. Between the trimmed V and J ends, which lost 0 bases and 1 base, there was a span of 6 bases. The CDR3 runs 14 residues. The germline V gene encodes CDR1 LNHDA and CDR2 SQIVND (reference sequence). In nucleotides, the CDR3 is TGTGCCAGTAGTATAGATCTGGGGAACACTGAAGCTTTCTTT. Protein sequence: CASSIDLGNTEAFF.

This chain links TRBV27 with TRBJ1-2; 10 bases agree with TRBD1. Germline V lookup: CDR1 MNHEY, CDR2 SMNVEV (reference sequence). V trimming: 1 base; J trimming: 7 bases; junction bases outside the gene matches: 6. The CDR3 contains 15 residues. DNA of the CDR3: TGTGCCAGCAGTTTATTCTCCGGGACAGGGGCTGGCTACACCTTC. It specifies CASSLFSGTGAGYTF.

This clonotype has only a few counts. V usage is TRBV4-1 and J usage is TRBJ1-3; TRBD1 might be the D (5 bases). The CDR3 is 16 amino acids. Trimming stripped 1 base from V and 2 bases from J, with 12 bases between. The germline V gene has CDR1 MGHRA and CDR2 YSYEKL. CDR3 protein: CASSQVVGTTGNTIYF. The CDR3 DNA follows: TGCGCCAGCAGCCAAGTGGTCGGGACTACTGGAAACACCATATATTTT.

This clonotype was seen more than once but under ten times. A read error is possible here, since a much larger clone lies one base away. This chain uses TRBV12-3 or TRBV12-4 with TRBJ1-1; D not resolved. Trimming took off 2 bases at V and 3 bases at J, with 7 bases between the two ends. The CDR3 is 13 amino acids. For the CDR3, the DNA is TGTGCCAGCAGTTTACAAGAGGACACTGAAGCTTTCTTT. Protein: CASSLQEDTEAFF.

Only a few counts were recorded for this clonotype. The chain couples TRBV27 to TRBJ2-5, with 9 nucleotides matching TRBD1. The CDR3 has 13 amino acids. Germline CDR1 is MNHEY and CDR2 is SMNVEV (reference sequence). The V and J ends lost 6 bases and 2 bases, in that order; junction bases with no gene match: 1. As DNA, the CDR3 is TGTGCCAGCAGAGGACAGGGGCAAGAGACCCAGTACTTC. Translation: CASRGQGQETQYF.

There are a few counts of this clonotype. The chain recombines TRBV11-2 with TRBJ2-1, with D perhaps assigned TRBD1 or TRBD2 (5 bases each). Per the germline V gene, CDR1 is SGHAT and CDR2 is FQNNGV. This CDR3 spans 13 amino acids. V was trimmed by 5 bases and J by 9 bases, leaving 14 bases between them. Here the CDR3 DNA reads TGTGCCAGCAGCCTCCGGGCAGGGAGTGAGCAGTTCTTC. Protein sequence: CASSLRAGSEQFF.

The chain links TRBV12-5 to TRBJ2-1, with unresolved D. The CDR3 is 13 residues long. Per germline, CDR1 LGHNT and CDR2 FRNRAP. The V end lost 6 bases, the J end lost 5 bases, and 11 bases lay between the germline ends. The CDR3 protein is CASGTASHNEQFF. For the CDR3, the DNA is TGTGCTAGTGGCACAGCATCGCACAATGAGCAGTTCTTC.

Concerning this clonotype itself: Being one base from a much bigger clone, this may be a read error. Because it lacks the conserved phenylalanine or tryptophan at the end, this CDR3 is likely a read error. The CDR3 DNA is TGCAGCGGCAACAGCATCAACGCTGAAGCTTTCTTA. This gives the protein CSGNSINAEAFL. The chain is built from TRBV29-1 and TRBJ1-1, with D uncertain. V lost 7 bases to trimming and J lost 6 bases, with 15 bases between them. The CDR3 runs to 12 residues. From germline, CDR1 is SQVTM and CDR2 ANQGSEA.

V usage is TRBV20-1 and J usage is TRBJ2-1; D unclear. Germline V CDR1 and CDR2: DFQATT, SNEGSKA (reference sequence). Trimming stripped 2 bases from V and 0 bases from J, with 8 bases between. The CDR3 spans 14 residues. The CDR3 sequence: CSARLASSYNEQFF. The CDR3, as DNA: TGCAGTGCTAGATTGGCTAGCTCCTACAATGAGCAGTTCTTC.

This clonotype was found many times. Compared with germline, one end of the junction differs, possibly owing to a read error. The rearrangement joins TRBV7-9 to TRBJ2-1, with D unclear. The CDR3 contains 13 residues. Germline-derived CDR1 and CDR2 are SEHNR and FQNEAQ (reference sequence). Written as DNA, the CDR3 is TGTGCCAGCAGCCCCACGTCCTCTCCCGAGCTGTTCTTC. This sequence encodes CASSPTSSPELFF.

The chain employs TRBV7-2 and TRBJ2-1, with D possibly called TRBD1 or TRBD2 (5 bases each). This CDR3 is 15 amino acids long. Germline values: CDR1 SGHTA, CDR2 FQGNSA. V gave up 5 bases and J gave up 6 bases, with 17 bases separating them. The CDR3 DNA sequence: TGTGCCAGCAGCCCCTGGGACGCTTTCTCCAATGAGCAGTTCTTC. Translating gives CASSPWDAFSNEQFF.